This TCR beta chain was recorded in a study of control samples from healthy donors and cancer patients. Generated by immunoSEQ multiplex PCR, the TCRdb table keeps only in-frame clones and is missing some. This table holds about 98,000 clones, roughly three quarters found once. V was clipped by 5 bases and J by 5 bases, with 9 bases between them. Germline V gene sequence: CDR1 SEHNR, CDR2 FQNEAQ (reference sequence). CDR3 length equals 12 residues. The receptor was isolated from a woman under 40 in good health. V gene TRBV7-9 combines with J gene TRBJ1-1; D remains unclear. Source material: blood. Written as DNA, the CDR3 is TGTGCCAGCAGCACGACTCGAACTGAAGCTTTCTTT. Protein sequence: CASSTTRTEAFF.